The 23 T cell receptor beta chains below were found in one sample sequenced in a study of T-cell memory formation after mild COVID-19. TCRdb reprocessed the 5' RACE reads with MiXCR, giving one entry per CDR3 protein. Of approximately 400,000 distinct CDR3 sequences detected, roughly 17% appear once; the ten largest clones hold 20% to 25%. The sequencing sample was made of PBMCs or a T cell subset sorted from them (not recorded which). All receptors come from a man between 18 and 29 years old who had mild COVID-19 (a few samples of this study predate the infection). Cell type and time point are not known.

The table lists this clonotype with a count of one. The chain carries TRBV28 and TRBJ1-1, with 10 bases fitting TRBD1. CDR3 length: 13 residues. Germline loops: CDR1 MDHEN, CDR2 SYDVKM. Unmatched junction bases numbered 8, after V lost 11 bases and J lost 5 bases. CDR3 sequence reads: CAAWGQGRTEAFF. The CDR3 DNA reads TGTGCCGCCTGGGGACAGGGGAGAACTGAAGCTTTCTTT.

This chain connects TRBV4-1 to TRBJ2-7; 8 positions agree with TRBD2. This CDR3 region has 16 residues. From germline, CDR1 is MGHRA and CDR2 YSYEKL. J was trimmed by 6 bases and V by 4 bases; bases with no gene match: 14. This CDR3 is CASSPYAPAGVGEQYF. DNA of the CDR3: TGCGCCAGCAGCCCCTACGCCCCAGCGGGGGTCGGCGAGCAGTACTTC.

This clonotype has a handful of counts. The rearrangement joins TRBV24-1 to TRBJ2-6, with D perhaps TRBD1 (5 bases). This CDR3 is built from 17 residues. V was trimmed by 3 bases and J by 0 bases, leaving 11 bases between them. The germline V gene encodes CDR1 KGHDR and CDR2 SFDVKD. CDR3 amino acids: CATSDPNRISGANVLTF. The CDR3 DNA reads as TGTGCCACCAGTGATCCGAACAGGATCTCTGGGGCCAACGTCCTGACTTTC.

The rearrangement links TRBV7-8 to TRBJ1-1; perhaps TRBD1 as D (6 bases). The CDR3 is 17 amino acids. In germline, CDR1 is SGHVS, CDR2 FQNEAQ. V shed 5 bases and J shed 1 base, with 20 bases lying between them. The DNA of the CDR3 is TGTGCCAGCAGCCAGAGGAACGGGGGGCGACAGAACACTGAAGCTTTCTTT. This gives the protein CASSQRNGGRQNTEAFF.

V is TRBV12-3 or TRBV12-4 and J is TRBJ2-3; 8 nucleotides agree with TRBD1. The V gene end was trimmed by 8 bases and the J gene end by 13 bases; junction bases not matched to a gene: 11. There are 12 residues in the CDR3. This CDR3 is CASYGQGITKYF. CDR3 coding DNA: TGTGCCAGCTACGGACAGGGAATAACAAAGTATTTT.

This clonotype has a handful of counts. The chain links TRBV4-1 to TRBJ2-1; no clear D. This CDR3 has 14 amino acids. V was pared by 4 bases and J by 4 bases, with 11 bases between. The germline gives CDR1 MGHRA, CDR2 YSYEKL. CDR3 in amino acids: CASSPSSQYNEQFF. CDR3 sequence (DNA): TGCGCCAGCAGCCCATCTTCCCAGTACAATGAGCAGTTCTTC.

V gene TRBV20-1 combines with J gene TRBJ2-1; D is unclear. The CDR3 runs to 12 residues. The V end lost 6 bases, the J end lost 3 bases, and 9 bases lay between the germline ends. Germline assignment: CDR1 DFQATT and CDR2 SNEGSKA (reference sequence). The CDR3 DNA follows: TGCAGTGCCGAAGGCAACTACAATGAGCAGTTCTTC. The encoded protein is CSAEGNYNEQFF.

V is TRBV12-3 or TRBV12-4 and J is TRBJ1-6; D is possibly TRBD1 (6 bases). Trimming pared 8 bases from V and 8 bases from J, leaving 16 bases between. CDR3 size: 14 residues. CDR3 bases: TGTGCCAGCGGACAACAGGGTTCGGATTCACCCCTCCACTTT. Translating gives CASGQQGSDSPLHF.

The rearrangement links TRBV4-3 to TRBJ2-5; tentative D call: TRBD1 (7 bases). Germline lookup yields CDR1 LGHNA and CDR2 YSLEER. V gave up 0 bases and J gave up 4 bases, with 18 bases separating them. CDR3 length: 17 residues. CDR3 sequence reads: CASSQDFVGQGGETQYF. The CDR3 DNA reads as TGCGCCAGCAGCCAAGATTTTGTGGGGCAGGGGGGAGAGACCCAGTACTTC.

This clonotype has a handful of counts. V gene TRBV5-1 combines with J gene TRBJ2-7, with 9 bases that match TRBD1. With 0 bases clipped from V and 4 bases from J, the junction kept 11 bases outside the gene matches. CDR3 length equals 17 residues. The germline gives CDR1 SGHRS, CDR2 YFSETQ. CDR3: CASSLGGAGQGRYEQYF. The CDR3 coding sequence is TGCGCCAGCAGCTTGGGGGGAGCTGGACAGGGGCGGTACGAGCAGTACTTC.

This clonotype appeared a few times. The V and J genes are TRBV24-1 and TRBJ2-1; D not certain. The CDR3 runs 15 residues. Trimming pared 3 bases from V and 5 bases from J, leaving 13 bases between. In germline, CDR1 is KGHDR, CDR2 SFDVKD. In nucleotides, the CDR3 is TGTGCCACCAGTGATCTCGGACCCCCGGACAATGAGCAGTTCTTC. This gives the protein CATSDLGPPDNEQFF.

This chain links TRBV5-1 with TRBJ1-2, with D hard to call. The CDR3 has 13 residues. CDR1 is SGHRS and CDR2 is YFSETQ in the germline V gene. V lost 3 bases, J lost 5 bases, and 11 bases lay in between. CDR3 bases: TGCGCCAGCAGCTCGGCCATGGAATATGGCTACACCTTC. This encodes CASSSAMEYGYTF. Combining the CDR3 with reference TRBV5-1 and TRBJ1-2 gives the whole variable domain KAGVTQTPRYLIKTRGQQVTLSCSPISGHRSVSWYQQTPGQGLQFLFEYFSETQRNKGNFPGRFSGRQFSNSRSEMNVSTLELGDSALYLCASSSAMEYGYTFGSGTRLTVV.

The CDR3 nucleotides are TGTGCCAGCAGCTTAGCCCTACTAGCGGGGGGTTTAGAGACCCAGTACTTC. This sequence encodes CASSLALLAGGLETQYF. The chain combines TRBV11-2 with TRBJ2-5; 12 bases line up with TRBD2. After removal of 1 base from V and 4 bases from J, the junction contained 7 bases not matched to a gene. Germline V gene sequence: CDR1 SGHAT, CDR2 FQNNGV. CDR3 size: 17 residues.

Only a few counts were recorded for this clonotype. CDR3 loop: CASSETRTNEKLFF. The DNA of the CDR3 is TGTGCCAGCAGTGAAACAAGAACTAATGAAAAACTGTTTTTT. V and J are TRBV6-1 and TRBJ1-4; D unresolved. The length of the CDR3 is 14 residues. Germline lookup yields CDR1 MNHNS and CDR2 SASEGT. V lost 2 bases and J 1 base, leaving 5 bases between the germline ends.

This CDR3 is CSVHGLQETQYF. The CDR3 DNA follows: TGCAGCGTCCACGGGCTTCAAGAGACCCAGTACTTC. This chain uses TRBV29-1 with TRBJ2-5; D is uncertain. In germline, CDR1 is SQVTM, CDR2 ANQGSEA. This CDR3 is 12 amino acids long. Deletions cut 6 bases from V and 2 bases from J, with 10 bases between.

This clonotype was counted a few times. The chain joins TRBV7-2 to TRBJ2-3, with D unclear. CDR3 length: 16 residues. Trimming shortened V by 5 bases and J by 0 bases, and 15 bases separated the two germline ends. Germline-derived CDR1 and CDR2 are SGHTA and FQGNSA. This CDR3 is CASSQRGPLSTDTQYF. CDR3 nucleotide sequence: TGTGCCAGCAGCCAAAGAGGCCCCCTTAGCACAGATACGCAGTATTTT.

This clonotype has just a few counts. V and J are TRBV11-1 and TRBJ1-2; 7 bases align to TRBD1. V dropped 5 bases and J dropped 3; count of bases not matched to a gene: 6. This CDR3 has 14 residues. Germline CDR1 SGHAT, CDR2 FQDESV (reference sequence). CDR3 in amino acids: CASSPTGIDYGYTF. Here the CDR3 DNA reads TGTGCCAGCAGCCCGACAGGGATTGACTATGGCTACACCTTC.

This clonotype came up a few times. The rearrangement joins TRBV4-1 to TRBJ2-5; 9 positions agree with TRBD2. The CDR3 length is 15 residues. J was trimmed by 5 bases and V by 4 bases; bases with no gene match: 8. Germline V CDR1 and CDR2: MGHRA, YSYEKL. As DNA, the CDR3 is TGCGCCAGCAGCCTTTATCTAGCGGGGTTGGAGACCCAGTACTTC. This sequence encodes CASSLYLAGLETQYF.

This clonotype was picked up a small number of times. V gene TRBV7-9 combines with J gene TRBJ2-5; 7 bases map to TRBD1. Germline assignment: CDR1 SEHNR and CDR2 FQNEAQ (reference sequence). This CDR3 has 14 amino acids. V shed 5 bases, J shed 5 bases, and the junction held 8 bases outside the gene matches. This CDR3 is CASSGTDFGETQYF. In DNA, the CDR3 is TGTGCCAGCAGCGGGACAGATTTCGGGGAGACCCAGTACTTC.

This rearrangement joins TRBV10-3 to TRBJ1-5; D uncertain. CDR1 ENHRY and CDR2 SYGVKD come from the germline V gene. Trimming removed 2 bases at V and 9 bases at J, with 8 bases between. The CDR3 consists of 12 residues. For the CDR3, the DNA is TGTGCCATCAGTGAGGGCGAACGGCCCCAGCATTTT. Translated: CAISEGERPQHF.

This clonotype has a handful of counts. This chain joins TRBV7-3 and TRBJ2-5, with unresolved D. The CDR3 contains 13 residues. V shed 5 bases and J shed 5 bases, with 12 bases lying between them. Germline values: CDR1 SGHTA, CDR2 FQGTGA. The CDR3 is CASSPPNSETQYF. The CDR3 region has the DNA TGTGCCAGCAGCCCACCGAATTCGGAGACCCAGTACTTC.

This clonotype was observed at least ten times. V is TRBV7-2 and J is TRBJ1-6; no reliable D call. The length of the CDR3 is 16 residues. The V gene lost 5 bases and the J gene lost 8 bases, with 19 bases spanning the gap. Germline V CDR1 and CDR2: SGHTA, FQGNSA. CDR3 residues: CASSPRVVGTDSPLHF. In nucleotides, the CDR3 is TGTGCCAGCAGCCCCCGGGTAGTGGGTACTGATTCACCCCTCCACTTT.

This clonotype was seen repeatedly, ten times or more. The chain joins TRBV15 to TRBJ1-5, with D possibly matching TRBD1 (6 bases). Trimming shortened V by 0 bases and J by 4 bases, and 13 bases separated the two germline ends. CDR1 is LNHNV, CDR2 YYDKDF, per germline (reference sequence). The CDR3 covers 16 residues. The CDR3 region has the DNA TGTGCCACCAGCAGAGAGGGGGGCAGGGGAAATCAGCCCCAGCATTTT. This sequence encodes CATSREGGRGNQPQHF.